The T cell receptor beta chain under discussion was sequenced for a study of cytomegalovirus exposure and HLA in healthy donors. Study observations and caveats: Reports described diagnosis of cytomegalovirus status by the classifier as highly specific and sensitive.

In regard to this clone: Its specificity is not known.

TCRdb's copy holds only in-frame clones and misses some; the assay was immunoSEQ multiplex PCR. The sample records about 130,000 clones, around nine tenths being singletons. Germline-derived CDR1 and CDR2 are SGHAT and FQNNGV. This CDR3 has 15 residues. V lost 4 bases to trimming and J lost 3 bases; unmatched junction nucleotides: 8. The sample consisted of PBMCs. V and J are TRBV11-2 and TRBJ2-5; TRBD1 agrees at 7 bases. This TCR derives from a woman aged 18-29 years in good health and CMV-seronegative. This CDR3 is CASSSRGDSKETQYF. The CDR3 nucleotides are TGTGCCAGCAGCTCCCGAGGGGACAGCAAAGAGACCCAGTACTTC.